This T cell receptor beta chain was recovered during a study of blood T cell repertoires in COVID-19. Study information: The origin of the acute and convalescent COVID-19 samples was the United States, Italy and Spain. Sources were T cells, B-cell-depleted T cells, or PBMCs; the material itself was cDNA or gDNA.

The CDR3 runs 16 residues. After removal of 5 bases from V and 1 base from J, the junction contained 8 bases not matched to a gene. Germline-derived CDR1 and CDR2 are MGHDK and SYGVNS. Authors' processing steps: The assay estimated nucleated cells by amplifying reference gene primers. The data were produced by immunoSEQ multiplex PCR, yet TCRdb's version contains in-frame clones alone and is incomplete. V and J calls and clone size follow that table, whereas D and trimming were derived from the DNA. The table records hundreds of thousands of clones, 75% to 90% of them present only once. The sequenced sample consisted of PBMCs or T cells enriched from blood (not recorded which). This chain links TRBV25-1 with TRBJ2-1, with TRBD2 matching 7 bases. This receptor was obtained from a young man who had recovered from COVID-19. This CDR3 is CASSLASGQSYNEQFF. In DNA, the CDR3 is TGTGCCAGCAGTCTAGCTAGCGGTCAATCCTACAATGAGCAGTTCTTC.